The next 26 T cell receptor beta chains were all read from a single sample in a study of cytomegalovirus exposure and HLA in healthy donors. Use of 60 Vbeta and 13 Jbeta primers characterized the PCR. The repertoire was sequenced with immunoSEQ multiplex PCR; TCRdb's copy has only in-frame clones and lacks some. The table has 100,000 to 150,000 clones, about three quarters seen once; the top ten hold 0.95% to 1.5%. Sequencing was done on a sample of PBMCs. The receptor source for this set is a female donor in good health and CMV-seronegative.

The chain uses TRBV7-9 and TRBJ2-5, with 8 bases lining up with TRBD2. CDR1 and CDR2 (germline): SEHNR, FQNEAQ (reference sequence). The V gene end was trimmed by 3 bases and the J gene end by 5 bases; junction bases not matched to a gene: 5. This CDR3 region has 14 residues. CDR3 loop: CASSLGSGGETQYF. The CDR3 nucleotides read TGTGCCAGCAGCTTGGGCAGCGGGGGTGAGACCCAGTACTTC.

The chain combines TRBV5-1 with TRBJ1-3, with D maybe TRBD1 (6 bases). Germline values: CDR1 SGHRS, CDR2 YFSETQ. The V end lost 4 bases, the J end lost 3 bases, and 14 bases lay between the germline ends. The CDR3 runs 15 residues. CDR3 nucleotide sequence: TGCGCCAGCAGCCCGGCGACAGGAGATGGAAACACCATATATTTT. The encoded protein is CASSPATGDGNTIYF. Using reference TRBV5-1 and TRBJ1-3 for the parts outside the CDR3, the full variable domain is KAGVTQTPRYLIKTRGQQVTLSCSPISGHRSVSWYQQTPGQGLQFLFEYFSETQRNKGNFPGRFSGRQFSNSRSEMNVSTLELGDSALYLCASSPATGDGNTIYFGEGSWLTVV.

This clone was counted a single time. The CDR3 here is CASSPPSGGYEQYF. CDR3 nucleotides: TGTGCCAGCTCACCTCCTAGCGGGGGCTACGAGCAGTACTTC. The chain joins TRBV18 to TRBJ2-7; 10 bases are shared with TRBD2. There are 14 residues in the CDR3. Germline loops: CDR1 KGHSH, CDR2 LQKENI. The trim removed 3 bases at V and 3 bases at J, leaving 2 bases unmatched.

The V and J genes are TRBV4-2 and TRBJ2-7; 14 bases are a match to TRBD2. V lost 0 bases to trimming and J lost 8 bases; unmatched junction nucleotides: 6. The V gene's germline CDR1 is LGHNA and CDR2 YNFKEQ. The length of the CDR3 is 16 residues. The CDR3 sequence is CASSQDGGLAGVKQYF. In DNA, the CDR3 is TGTGCCAGCAGCCAAGATGGGGGACTAGCGGGAGTGAAGCAGTACTTC.

This chain uses TRBV7-9 with TRBJ1-4; D perhaps matches TRBD1 (6 bases). V was cut by 5 bases and J by 3 bases, with 13 bases left in between. The CDR3 loop spans 15 amino acids. Germline V gene sequence: CDR1 SEHNR, CDR2 FQNEAQ (reference sequence). The CDR3 sequence is CASSTPRGPNEKLFF. The CDR3 DNA sequence: TGTGCCAGCAGCACCCCCAGGGGCCCTAATGAAAAACTGTTTTTT.

The chain joins TRBV7-8 to TRBJ2-7; TRBD1 is a possible D gene (5 bases). Trimming left V 5 bases short and J 6 bases short, with 14 bases between. This CDR3 comprises 13 residues. Germline CDR1 and CDR2: SGHVS and FQNEAQ. CDR3 DNA sequence: TGTGCCAGCAGCCGGGCGACAGTCTCCGAGCAGTACTTC. Translation gives CASSRATVSEQYF.

A note on this clone: Because the CDR3 is missing its conserved closing phenylalanine or tryptophan, this is likely a read error. This chain joins TRBV10-1 and TRBJ2-7, with D perhaps TRBD1 (6 bases). Per germline, CDR1 WNHNN and CDR2 SYGVQD (reference sequence). The V gene lost 5 bases and the J gene lost 0 bases, with 11 bases spanning the gap. There are 14 residues in the CDR3. CDR3 nucleotide sequence: TGCGCCAGCAGTTGGGACAAAAGCTCCTACGAGCAGTACCTC. Protein product: CASSWDKSSYEQYL.

The chain combines TRBV5-1 with TRBJ1-3; D not certain. Trimming pared 7 bases from V and 8 bases from J, leaving 16 bases between. The CDR3 consists of 13 residues. Looked up from germline, CDR1 is SGHRS and CDR2 is YFSETQ. The CDR3 region is CASRPDGGDTIYF. The CDR3 bases are TGCGCCAGCCGGCCAGATGGCGGAGACACCATATATTTT.

The rearrangement uses TRBV18 and TRBJ2-7; 8 bases map to TRBD1. The trim removed 0 bases at V and 0 bases at J, leaving 7 bases unmatched. The CDR3 runs 17 residues. Germline CDR1 and CDR2: KGHSH and LQKENI. CDR3 nucleotide sequence: TGTGCCAGCTCACCACCTTCGGGGACAGGACTCTCCTACGAGCAGTACTTC. Amino acids: CASSPPSGTGLSYEQYF.

This clone ranks as medium-sized. This sequence joins TRBV7-2 and TRBJ1-5; D unclear. The CDR3 is made up of 15 amino acids. Trimming removed 5 bases at V and 0 bases at J, with 11 bases between. The germline gives CDR1 SGHTA, CDR2 FQGNSA. The CDR3 DNA sequence: TGTGCCAGCAGCCAAGACTATTATAGCAATCAGCCCCAGCATTTT. Its protein is CASSQDYYSNQPQHF. The whole variable domain, filled in from reference TRBV7-2 and TRBJ1-5, reads GAGVSQSPSNKVTEKGKDVELRCDPISGHTALYWYRQSLGQGLEFLIYFQGNSAPDKSGLPSDRFSAERTGGSVSTLTIQRTQQEDSAVYLCASSQDYYSNQPQHFGDGTRLSIL.

This rearrangement joins TRBV5-4 to TRBJ2-5; 8 bases line up with TRBD2. The V gene's germline CDR1 is SGHNT and CDR2 YYREEE (reference sequence). This CDR3 contains 16 residues. Losses at the gene ends were 0 bases for V and 4 bases for J; bases not matched to a gene: 8. For the CDR3, the DNA is TGTGCCAGCAGCTTGGGAGGGACGGGGGGGGGAGAGACCCAGTACTTC. It encodes CASSLGGTGGGETQYF.

V usage is TRBV9 and J usage is TRBJ1-2, with D possibly matching TRBD1 (6 bases). The germline CDR1 and CDR2 sequences are SGDLS and YYNGEE. Between the trimmed V and J ends, which lost 0 bases and 4 bases, there was a span of 13 bases. The CDR3 spans 15 residues. The CDR3 nucleotides are TGTGCCAGCAGCGTAGTGGCAGGGGCATTCTATGGCTACACCTTC. Translation gives CASSVVAGAFYGYTF.

V gene TRBV7-6 combines with J gene TRBJ2-1; no clear D. This CDR3 has 15 residues. Germline CDR1 reads SGHVS; CDR2 reads FNYEAQ. Deletions cut 1 base from V and 6 bases from J, with 13 bases between. CDR3 sequence (DNA): TGTGCCAGCAGCTTAGTAGGAGCTAACCTCAATGAGCAGTTCTTC. Translated, it gives CASSLVGANLNEQFF.

J is TRBJ1-2 and V is TRBV9; tentatively, D is TRBD1 (6 bases). Germline values: CDR1 SGDLS, CDR2 YYNGEE. Trimming removed 4 bases at V and 4 bases at J, with 20 bases between. The CDR3 extends over 16 amino acids. The CDR3: CASSPRGDSAPYGYTF. The CDR3 coding sequence is TGTGCCAGCAGCCCCAGGGGTGACAGCGCACCCTATGGCTACACCTTC.

A remark on this clone: The same CDR3 can be traced to other DNA sequences in this sample. This rearrangement joins TRBV6-5 to TRBJ2-3; D may be TRBD2 (5 bases). This CDR3 contains 15 residues. Germline CDR1 is MNHEY and CDR2 is SVGAGI. Trimming shortened V by 2 bases and J by 0 bases, and 9 bases separated the two germline ends. The CDR3 sequence: CASSYEGSSTDTQYF. The CDR3 region has the DNA TGTGCCAGCAGTTACGAGGGTTCTAGCACAGATACGCAGTATTTT.

In this sample, this clone turned up a few times. The chain employs TRBV9 and TRBJ2-1; the match to TRBD2 covers 8 bases. The CDR3 has 13 amino acids. Germline CDR1 reads SGDLS; CDR2 reads YYNGEE. The V gene end was trimmed by 4 bases and the J gene end by 6 bases; junction bases not matched to a gene: 3. The CDR3, as DNA: TGTGCCAGCAGCTACGCGGGGGGCAATGAGCAGTTCTTC. Its translation is CASSYAGGNEQFF.

J is TRBJ2-2 and V is TRBV7-9, with 10 bases matching TRBD1. V was pared by 8 bases and J by 1 base, with 7 bases of the junction left unmatched. In germline, CDR1 is SEHNR, CDR2 FQNEAQ (reference sequence). This CDR3 spans 16 amino acids. This CDR3 reads CASYDRGLLNTGELFF. CDR3 bases: TGTGCCAGCTATGACAGGGGGCTCCTGAACACCGGGGAGCTGTTTTTT. Full variable domain (rest looked up from reference TRBV7-9 and TRBJ2-2): DTGVSQNPRHKITKRGQNVTFRCDPISEHNRLYWYRQTLGQGPEFLTYFQNEAQLEKSRLLSDRFSAERPKGSFSTLEIQRTEQGDSAMYLCASYDRGLLNTGELFFGEGSRLTVL.

The chain recombines TRBV7-7 with TRBJ2-5; 16 bases align to TRBD2. The CDR3 is 18 amino acids. CDR1 is SSHAT, CDR2 FNYEAQ, per germline (reference sequence). J was trimmed by 4 bases and V by 0 bases; bases with no gene match: 5. In DNA form, the CDR3 reads TGTGCCAGCAGCTTAGCCGGGACTAGCGGGAGGGCCTCAGAGACCCAGTACTTC. Protein: CASSLAGTSGRASETQYF.

V and J are TRBV19 and TRBJ2-7, with 8 bases matching TRBD2. Germline assignment: CDR1 LNHDA and CDR2 SQIVND (reference sequence). The V gene end was trimmed by 3 bases and the J gene end by 0 bases; junction bases not matched to a gene: 1. This CDR3 is 14 amino acids long. Here the CDR3 reads CASSISGSSYEQYF. The CDR3 coding sequence is TGTGCCAGTAGTATCAGCGGGAGCTCCTACGAGCAGTACTTC.

Here the CDR3 reads CASSPGPDQPQHF. CDR3 coding DNA: TGTGCCAGCTCACCAGGGCCGGATCAGCCCCAGCATTTT. This rearrangement joins TRBV18 to TRBJ1-5; D is uncertain. Trimming took 2 bases from V and 5 from J, leaving 7 bases between them. The CDR3 consists of 13 residues. The germline gives CDR1 KGHSH, CDR2 LQKENI.

The gene calls are TRBV5-1 and TRBJ2-3; a possible D gene is TRBD2 (5 bases). Germline V gene data show CDR1 as SGHRS and CDR2 as YFSETQ. The CDR3 consists of 14 residues. The V gene lost 2 bases and the J gene lost 2 bases, with 9 bases spanning the gap. The CDR3 DNA reads as TGCGCCAGCAGCTTACAACTAGTCACAGATACGCAGTATTTT. Residues: CASSLQLVTDTQYF.

The chain is built from TRBV19 and TRBJ1-1, with a tentative D call TRBD1 (5 bases). Germline CDR1 is LNHDA and CDR2 is SQIVND (reference sequence). With 3 bases removed from V and 4 bases from J, the gap between germline ends came to 12 bases. This CDR3 region has 14 residues. The CDR3 reads CASSISGLGTEAFF. CDR3 nucleotide sequence: TGTGCCAGTAGTATTTCAGGGCTAGGCACTGAAGCTTTCTTT.

The chain carries TRBV7-2 and TRBJ2-5; TRBD1 might be the D (6 bases). Germline V CDR1 and CDR2: SGHTA, FQGNSA. V was clipped by 1 base and J by 9 bases, with 18 bases between them. This CDR3 region has 15 residues. This chain's CDR3 is CASSLGAGLKGAQYF. For the CDR3, the DNA is TGTGCCAGCAGCTTAGGGGCAGGGCTTAAGGGGGCCCAGTACTTC.

J is TRBJ2-1 and V is TRBV5-6, with TRBD2 identical over 9 bases. CDR3 length: 16 residues. CDR1 and CDR2 (germline): SGHDT, YYEEEE. V was pared by 4 bases and J by 8 bases, with 13 bases of the junction left unmatched. The DNA for the CDR3 is TGTGCCAGCAGCCACGGCGGGCGGGGGGGCCGCGATGAGCAGTTCTTC. Protein: CASSHGGRGGRDEQFF. The whole variable domain, remainder taken from reference TRBV5-6 and TRBJ2-1, is DAGVTQSPTHLIKTRGQQVTLRCSPKSGHDTVSWYQQALGQGPQFIFQYYEEEERQRGNFPDRFSGHQFPNYSSELNVNALLLGDSALYLCASSHGGRGGRDEQFFGPGTRLTVL.

The rearrangement links TRBV5-1 to TRBJ2-7; TRBD1 matches at 10 bases. Unmatched junction bases numbered 13, after V lost 4 bases and J lost 6 bases. The V gene's germline CDR1 is SGHRS and CDR2 YFSETQ. This CDR3 contains 16 residues. The CDR3 reads CASSTTSGTGASEQYF. In DNA, the CDR3 is TGCGCCAGCAGCACGACCTCCGGGACAGGGGCGTCCGAGCAGTACTTC.

This clone was found once. The V and J genes are TRBV5-6 and TRBJ2-2; D remains unclear. The CDR3 is 17 residues long. V lost 4 bases, J lost 3 bases, and 19 bases lay in between. Germline-derived CDR1 and CDR2 are SGHDT and YYEEEE. The CDR3 nucleotides are TGTGCCAGCAGCCGAACCGGGTCCTACTTTTACACCGGGGAGCTGTTTTTT. This encodes CASSRTGSYFYTGELFF.